Given below is one TCR beta chain in context. Its specific antigen is unknown. Per-base qualities were not stored, and no clone one base away is much larger. TCRbeta CDR3 regions were amplified from genomic DNA using the immunoSEQ Assay, a bias-controlled multiplex PCR. Per the original workflow: Nucleated cell counts per sample were estimated from amplification of reference gene primers within the assay. Sequence reads were collapsed and filtered to measure the absolute abundance of every unique TCRbeta CDR3 rearrangement. For each sample, productive Simpson clonality was calculated by taking the square root of Simpson's diversity index across productive rearrangements. TCRdb took this table from immuneACCESS and kept in-frame rearrangements with V and J called. Such tables lack part of the clones; where checked against another copy, unresolved V genes explain under half of the gap, and the rest is unexplained. The DNA gave D and trimming, while V, J and clone size come from that table. The sample table holds fewer than 120,000 clones, of which approximately 90% were seen once. The top ten hold about 3.5% of the sample.

Measured from the cysteine to the phenylalanine, the CDR3 is 15 residues long. The CDR3 DNA has 45 bases and is translated from base 1. Here V drops 4 bases and J drops 1 base, and the junction holds 1 base not matched to any gene. According to the germline V gene (reference sequence), CDR1 reads LGHDT and CDR2 reads YNNKEL. Each collaborating institution followed its own protocols to collect whole blood in K2EDTA tubes. For TCRbeta analysis, collaborators shipped samples in one of three forms: frozen whole blood, isolated PBMCs, or DNA extracted from either of those sample types. The data belong to a study of blood T cell repertoires in COVID-19 (dated by TCRdb to between 2020 and 2021). For the wider study: Samples covering the acute and convalescent phases of COVID-19 were provided by collaborators in the United States, Italy and Spain. The prospective study material was composed of cDNA or gDNA derived from T cells, B-cell-depleted T cells, or PBMCs. HLA class I and class II types, where available, came from metadata supplied by the sample provider rather than from assay-based typing. A de-identified subject ID, COVID-19 status, age in years and sex were almost always included in the sample metadata. Subjects who had been exposed to COVID-19, were actively infected with it, or had recovered from it provided the deeply sampled blood TCRbeta repertoires that made up the dataset. Samples were obtained from the ongoing ImmuneRACE study (first 160 participants) and from over 1,000 subjects provided by 6 global collaborators. The repertoires were made available in a free public database intended to serve as a resource for research on the immune response to SARS-CoV-2. The study at large found these results: Clinical and demographic metadata were provided uncurated, with the amount varying by source and participant.

The chain is made from TRBV3-1 (or the pseudogene TRBV3-2) and TRBJ2-3, and TRBD2 aligns with 11 junction nucleotides. The TCR sequence derives from a woman aged 45-65 years with acute or convalescent COVID-19. The sequenced sample was peripheral blood. The sequenced DNA is TGTGCCAGCAGCCCGGGACTAGCGGGCACAGATACGCAGTATTTT. Its amino acids are CASSPGLAGTDTQYF.